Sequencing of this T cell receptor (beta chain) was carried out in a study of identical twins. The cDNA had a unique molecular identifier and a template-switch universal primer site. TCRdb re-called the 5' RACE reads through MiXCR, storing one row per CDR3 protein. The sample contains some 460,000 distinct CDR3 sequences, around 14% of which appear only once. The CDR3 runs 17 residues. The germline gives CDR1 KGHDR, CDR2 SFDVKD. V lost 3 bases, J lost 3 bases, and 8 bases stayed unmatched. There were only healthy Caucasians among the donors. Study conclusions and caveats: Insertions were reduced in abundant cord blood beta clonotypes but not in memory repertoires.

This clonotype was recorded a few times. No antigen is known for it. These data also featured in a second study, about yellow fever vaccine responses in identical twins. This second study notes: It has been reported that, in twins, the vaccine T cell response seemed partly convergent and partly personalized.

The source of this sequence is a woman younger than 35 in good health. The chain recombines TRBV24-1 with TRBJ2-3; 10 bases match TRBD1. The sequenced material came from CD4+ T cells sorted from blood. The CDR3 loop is CATSDRTGTGETDTQYF. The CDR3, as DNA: TGTGCCACCAGTGATCGCACCGGGACAGGGGAAACAGATACGCAGTATTTT.